This entry describes one T cell receptor (beta chain). Its target is unknown. The PCR employed 60 Vbeta primers together with 13 Jbeta primers. Clones were read by immunoSEQ multiplex PCR, and TCRdb kept only the in-frame ones, dropping some. The sample lists 130,000 or so clones; about 75% were seen once. This sample is drawn from a study of cytomegalovirus exposure and HLA in healthy donors. On the study more broadly: Among the 398 genotyped donors, just over 80% were placed in the Caucasian-associated ancestry cluster.

Germline V gene data show CDR1 as MNHEY and CDR2 as SVGAGI. V lost 8 bases to trimming and J lost 2 bases, with 14 bases between them. The CDR3 contains 14 residues. Study conclusions and caveats: Among the CMV-associated chains, a few were confirmed in vitro as specific for CMV antigens. A later analysis, which compared TCR beta chains of equal frequency, found the HLA-associated ones more clonally expanded.

The sequence came from a man aged 35-49 years in good health and CMV-seronegative. Sample: PBMCs. The chain recombines TRBV6-5 with TRBJ2-3; maybe TRBD1 (6 bases). The CDR3 loop reads CASGDRGHTDTQYF. CDR3 DNA: TGTGCCAGCGGAGATAGGGGACACACAGATACGCAGTATTTT.